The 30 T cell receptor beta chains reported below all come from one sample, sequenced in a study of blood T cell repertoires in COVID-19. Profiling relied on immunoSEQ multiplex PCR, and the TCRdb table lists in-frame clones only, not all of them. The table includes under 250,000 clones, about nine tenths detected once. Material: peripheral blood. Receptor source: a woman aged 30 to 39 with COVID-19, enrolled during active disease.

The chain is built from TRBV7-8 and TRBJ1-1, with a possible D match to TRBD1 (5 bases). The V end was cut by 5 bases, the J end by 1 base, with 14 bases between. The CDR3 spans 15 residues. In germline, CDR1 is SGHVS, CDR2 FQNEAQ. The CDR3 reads CASSPNRQTNTEAFF. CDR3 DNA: TGTGCCAGCAGCCCCAACCGACAGACGAACACTGAAGCTTTCTTT.

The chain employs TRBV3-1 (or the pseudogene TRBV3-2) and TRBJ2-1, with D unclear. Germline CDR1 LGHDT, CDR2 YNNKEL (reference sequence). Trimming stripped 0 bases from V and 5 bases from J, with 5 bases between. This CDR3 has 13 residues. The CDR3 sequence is CASSQDPHNEQFF. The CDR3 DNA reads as TGTGCCAGCAGCCAAGATCCTCACAATGAGCAGTTCTTC.

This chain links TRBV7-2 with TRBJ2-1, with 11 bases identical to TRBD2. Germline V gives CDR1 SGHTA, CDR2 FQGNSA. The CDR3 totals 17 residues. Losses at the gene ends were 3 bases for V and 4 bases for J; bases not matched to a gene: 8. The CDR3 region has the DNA TGTGCCAGCAGCTTCCTTTCCGGGACTAGCGGTTACAATGAGCAGTTCTTC. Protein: CASSFLSGTSGYNEQFF.

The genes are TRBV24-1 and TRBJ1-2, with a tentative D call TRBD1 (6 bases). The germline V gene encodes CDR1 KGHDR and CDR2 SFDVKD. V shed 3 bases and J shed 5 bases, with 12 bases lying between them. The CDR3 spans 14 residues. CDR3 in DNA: TGTGCCACCAGTGATGCCCGGGACACTTATGGCTACACCTTC. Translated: CATSDARDTYGYTF.

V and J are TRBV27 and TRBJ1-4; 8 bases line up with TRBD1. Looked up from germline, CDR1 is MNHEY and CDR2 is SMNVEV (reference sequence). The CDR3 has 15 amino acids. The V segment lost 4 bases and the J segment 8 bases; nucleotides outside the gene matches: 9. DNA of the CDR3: TGTGCCAGCAGTTACATCAGGGGGCCCGGGGAAAAACTGTTTTTT. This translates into CASSYIRGPGEKLFF. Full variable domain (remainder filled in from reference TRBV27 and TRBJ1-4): EAQVTQNPRYLITVTGKKLTVTCSQNMNHEYMSWYRQDPGLGLRQIYYSMNVEVTDKGDVPEGYKVSRKEKRNFPLILESPSPNQTSLYFCASSYIRGPGEKLFFGSGTQLSVL.

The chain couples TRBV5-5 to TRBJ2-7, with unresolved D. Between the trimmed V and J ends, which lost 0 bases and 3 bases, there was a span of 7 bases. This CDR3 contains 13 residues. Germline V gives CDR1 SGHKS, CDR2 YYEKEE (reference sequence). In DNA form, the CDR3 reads TGTGCCAGCAGCTTGGGGCTGTTCTACGAGCAGTACGTC. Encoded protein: CASSLGLFYEQYV.

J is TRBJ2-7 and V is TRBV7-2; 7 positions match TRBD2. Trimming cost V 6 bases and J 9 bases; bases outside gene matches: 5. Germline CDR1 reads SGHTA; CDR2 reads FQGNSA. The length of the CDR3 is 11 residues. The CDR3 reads CASRGGSRQYV. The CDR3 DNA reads TGTGCCAGCAGGGGAGGGTCAAGGCAGTACGTC.

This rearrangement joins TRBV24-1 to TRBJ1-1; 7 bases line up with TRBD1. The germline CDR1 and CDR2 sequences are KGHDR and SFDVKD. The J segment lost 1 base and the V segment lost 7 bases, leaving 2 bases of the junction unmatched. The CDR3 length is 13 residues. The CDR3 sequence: CATSQGENTEAFF. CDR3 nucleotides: TGTGCCACCAGCCAGGGGGAGAACACTGAAGCTTTCTTT.

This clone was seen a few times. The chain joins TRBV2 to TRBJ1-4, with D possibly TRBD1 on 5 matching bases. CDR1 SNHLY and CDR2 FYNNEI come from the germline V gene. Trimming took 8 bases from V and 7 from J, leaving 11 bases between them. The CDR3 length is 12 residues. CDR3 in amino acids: CASRVQGEKLFF. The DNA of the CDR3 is TGTGCCAGCCGTGTCCAGGGTGAAAAACTGTTTTTT.

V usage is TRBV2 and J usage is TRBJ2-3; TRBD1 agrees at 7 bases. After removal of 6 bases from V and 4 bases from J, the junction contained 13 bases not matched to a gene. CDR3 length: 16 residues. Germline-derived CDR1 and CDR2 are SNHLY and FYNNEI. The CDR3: CASSSDRDREPDTQYF. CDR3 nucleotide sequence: TGTGCCAGCAGCTCTGACCGGGACAGAGAACCAGATACGCAGTATTTT.

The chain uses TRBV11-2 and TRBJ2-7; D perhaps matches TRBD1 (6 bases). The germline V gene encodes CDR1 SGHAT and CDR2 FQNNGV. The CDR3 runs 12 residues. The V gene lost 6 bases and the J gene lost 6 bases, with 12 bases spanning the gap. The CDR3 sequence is CASRGAGFEQYV. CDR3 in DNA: TGTGCCAGCAGGGGGGCCGGGTTCGAGCAGTACGTC.

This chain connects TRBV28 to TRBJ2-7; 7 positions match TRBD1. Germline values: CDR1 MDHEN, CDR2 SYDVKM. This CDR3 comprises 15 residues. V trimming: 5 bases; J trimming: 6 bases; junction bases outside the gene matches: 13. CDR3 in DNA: TGTGCCAGCAGTCTGCCCAGGGGGTCCGGTGGCGAGCAGTACTTC. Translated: CASSLPRGSGGEQYF. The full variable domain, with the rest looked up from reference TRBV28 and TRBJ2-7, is DVKVTQSSRYLVKRTGEKVFLECVQDMDHENMFWYRQDPGLGLRLIYFSYDVKMKEKGDIPEGYSVSREKKERFSLILESASTNQTSMYLCASSLPRGSGGEQYFGPGTRLTVT.

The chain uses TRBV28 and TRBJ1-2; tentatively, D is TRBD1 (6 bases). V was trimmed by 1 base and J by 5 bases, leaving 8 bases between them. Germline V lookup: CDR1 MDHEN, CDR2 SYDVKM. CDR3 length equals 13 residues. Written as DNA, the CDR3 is TGTGCCAGCAGTTTATCTACAGGGTATGGCTACACCTTC. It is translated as CASSLSTGYGYTF.

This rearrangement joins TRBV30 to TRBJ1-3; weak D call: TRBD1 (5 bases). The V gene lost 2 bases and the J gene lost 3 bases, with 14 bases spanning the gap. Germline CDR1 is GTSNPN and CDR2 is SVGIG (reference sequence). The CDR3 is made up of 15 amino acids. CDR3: CAWSTNQGIGNTIYF. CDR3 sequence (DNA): TGTGCCTGGAGTACAAACCAGGGAATTGGAAACACCATATATTTT.

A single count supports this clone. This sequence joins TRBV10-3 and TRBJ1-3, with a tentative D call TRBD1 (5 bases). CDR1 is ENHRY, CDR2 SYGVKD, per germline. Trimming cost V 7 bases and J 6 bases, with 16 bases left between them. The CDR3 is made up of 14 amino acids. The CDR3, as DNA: TGTGCCATCAATGGGCAGGGCGAAGAAAACACCATATATTTT. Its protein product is CAINGQGEENTIYF.

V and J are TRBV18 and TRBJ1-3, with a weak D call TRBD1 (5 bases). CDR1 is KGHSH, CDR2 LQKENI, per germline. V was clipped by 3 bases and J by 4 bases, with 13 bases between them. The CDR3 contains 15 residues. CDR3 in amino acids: CASSPLEGSGNTIYF. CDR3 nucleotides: TGTGCCAGCTCACCTCTGGAGGGGTCAGGAAACACCATATATTTT.

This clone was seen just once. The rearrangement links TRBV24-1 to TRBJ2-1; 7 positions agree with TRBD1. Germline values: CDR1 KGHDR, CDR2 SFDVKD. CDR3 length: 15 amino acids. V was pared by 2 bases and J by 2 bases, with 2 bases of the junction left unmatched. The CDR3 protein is CATSDSGQPYNEQFF. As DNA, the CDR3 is TGTGCCACCAGTGATTCGGGACAGCCCTACAATGAGCAGTTCTTC.

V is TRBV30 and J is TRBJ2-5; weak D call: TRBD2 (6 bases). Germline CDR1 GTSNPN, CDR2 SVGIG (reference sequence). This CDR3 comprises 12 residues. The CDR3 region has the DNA TGTGGGTTCACTCGGGAGCCAGAGACCCAGTACTTC. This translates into CGFTREPETQYF.

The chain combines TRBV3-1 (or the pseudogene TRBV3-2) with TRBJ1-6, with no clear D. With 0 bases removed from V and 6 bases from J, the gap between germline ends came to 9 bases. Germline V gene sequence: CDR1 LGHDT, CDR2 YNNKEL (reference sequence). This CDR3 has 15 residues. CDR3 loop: CASSQDYGSNSPLHF. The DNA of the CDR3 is TGTGCCAGCAGCCAAGATTACGGGAGTAATTCACCCCTCCACTTT.

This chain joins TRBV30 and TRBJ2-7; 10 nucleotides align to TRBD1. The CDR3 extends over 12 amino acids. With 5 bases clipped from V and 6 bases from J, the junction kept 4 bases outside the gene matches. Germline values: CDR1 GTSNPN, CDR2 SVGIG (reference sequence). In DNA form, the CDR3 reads TGTGCCTGGCCCGGGACAGGGGTCGAGCAGTACGTC. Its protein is CAWPGTGVEQYV.

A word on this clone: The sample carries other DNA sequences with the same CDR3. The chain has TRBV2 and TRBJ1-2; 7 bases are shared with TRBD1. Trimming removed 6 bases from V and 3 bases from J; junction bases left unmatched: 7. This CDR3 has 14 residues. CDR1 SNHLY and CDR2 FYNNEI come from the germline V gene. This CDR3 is CASSPDRVDYGYTF. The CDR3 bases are TGTGCCAGCAGCCCCGACAGGGTTGACTATGGCTACACCTTC. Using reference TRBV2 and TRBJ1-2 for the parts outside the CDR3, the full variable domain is EPEVTQTPSHQVTQMGQEVILRCVPISNHLYFYWYRQILGQKVEFLVSFYNNEISEKSEIFDDQFSVERPDGSNFTLKIRSTKLEDSAMYFCASSPDRVDYGYTFGSGTRLTVV.

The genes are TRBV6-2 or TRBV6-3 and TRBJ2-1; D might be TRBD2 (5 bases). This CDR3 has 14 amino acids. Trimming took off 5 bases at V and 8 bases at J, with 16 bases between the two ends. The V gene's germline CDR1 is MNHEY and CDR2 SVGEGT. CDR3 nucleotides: TGTGCCAGCAGTGCCCGGGCCCCCGGGGATGAGCAGTTCTTC. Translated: CASSARAPGDEQFF.

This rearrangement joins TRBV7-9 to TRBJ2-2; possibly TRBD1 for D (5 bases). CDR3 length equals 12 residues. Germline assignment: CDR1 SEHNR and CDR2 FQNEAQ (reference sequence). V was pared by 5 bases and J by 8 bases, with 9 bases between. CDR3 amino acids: CASSPQEGELFF. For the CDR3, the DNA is TGTGCCAGCAGCCCACAGGAGGGGGAGCTGTTTTTT.

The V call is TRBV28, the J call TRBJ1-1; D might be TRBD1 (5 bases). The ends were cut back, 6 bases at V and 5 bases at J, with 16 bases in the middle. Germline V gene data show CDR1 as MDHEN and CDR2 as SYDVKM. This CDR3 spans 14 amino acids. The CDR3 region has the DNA TGTGCCAGCAGCCTAGCCGGGACTGGAACTGAAGCTTTCTTT. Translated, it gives CASSLAGTGTEAFF.

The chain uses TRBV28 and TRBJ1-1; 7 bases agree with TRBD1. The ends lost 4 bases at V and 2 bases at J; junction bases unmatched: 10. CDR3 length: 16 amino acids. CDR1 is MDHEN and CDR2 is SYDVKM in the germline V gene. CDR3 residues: CASSSYRGGINTEAFF. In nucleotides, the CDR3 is TGTGCCAGCAGTTCATACAGGGGCGGAATTAACACTGAAGCTTTCTTT.

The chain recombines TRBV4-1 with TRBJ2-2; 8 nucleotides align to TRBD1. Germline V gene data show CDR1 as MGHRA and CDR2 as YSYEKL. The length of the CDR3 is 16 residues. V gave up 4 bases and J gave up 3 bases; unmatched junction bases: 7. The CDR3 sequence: CASSPTGVFDTGELFF. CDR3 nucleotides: TGCGCCAGCAGCCCGACAGGGGTGTTTGACACCGGGGAGCTGTTTTTT.

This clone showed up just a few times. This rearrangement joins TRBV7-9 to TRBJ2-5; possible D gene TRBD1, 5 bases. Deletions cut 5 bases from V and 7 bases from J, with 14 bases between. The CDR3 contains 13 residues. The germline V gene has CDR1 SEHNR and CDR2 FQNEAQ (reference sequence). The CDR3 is CASSGGRAGTQYF. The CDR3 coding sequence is TGTGCCAGCAGCGGTGGCAGGGCAGGGACCCAGTACTTC.

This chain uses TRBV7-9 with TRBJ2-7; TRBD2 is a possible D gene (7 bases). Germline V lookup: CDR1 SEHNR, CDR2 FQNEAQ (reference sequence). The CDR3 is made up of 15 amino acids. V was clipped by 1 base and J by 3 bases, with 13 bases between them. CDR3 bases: TGTGCCAGCAGCTTAGGGGGAGGGGGTGGCTACGAGCAGTACTTC. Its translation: CASSLGGGGGYEQYF.

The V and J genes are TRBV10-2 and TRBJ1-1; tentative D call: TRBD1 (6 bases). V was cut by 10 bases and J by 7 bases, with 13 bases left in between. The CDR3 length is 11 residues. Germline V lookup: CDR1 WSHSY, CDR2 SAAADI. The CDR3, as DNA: TGCGCCACCGGGGGGGCAGGTGAAGCTTTCTTT. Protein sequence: CATGGAGEAFF.

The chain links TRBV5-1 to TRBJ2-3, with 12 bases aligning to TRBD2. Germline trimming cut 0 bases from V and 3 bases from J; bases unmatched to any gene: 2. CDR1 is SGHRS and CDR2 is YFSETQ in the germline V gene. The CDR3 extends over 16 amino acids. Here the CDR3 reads CASSLVLAGGTDTQYF. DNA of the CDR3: TGCGCCAGCAGCTTGGTACTAGCGGGGGGAACAGATACGCAGTATTTT.